The sequence of this T cell receptor beta chain was determined in a study of T cells in Graves' hyperthyroidism and ophthalmopathy. This clonotype showed up many times. This CDR3 is 12 amino acids long. Trimming left V 7 bases short and J 4 bases short, with 11 bases between. Germline-derived CDR1 and CDR2 are MNHEY and SVGAGI. The CDR3 regions of TCR beta were amplified from RNA transcripts. When the TCR CDR3 underwent first-round RT-PCR, the HTBI primer set was used. TCRdb ran MiXCR on the multiplex PCR reads and lists one entry per CDR3 protein. The repertoire holds some 400,000 distinct CDR3 sequences, under 20% seen once, with 3% to 4% in the top ten.

The V call is TRBV6-5, the J call TRBJ2-7; TRBD1 might be the D (6 bases). Source material: blood. The origin of this receptor is a woman younger than 30 with Graves' hyperthyroidism. The CDR3 spells CASTSQGYEQYF. CDR3 nucleotide sequence: TGTGCCAGCACCTCACAGGGTTACGAGCAGTACTTC.